Below, 32 T cell receptor beta chains from the same sample are listed, as sequenced in a study of T cells in Graves' hyperthyroidism and ophthalmopathy. Researchers took RNA transcripts and amplified the TCR beta CDR3 regions from them. RT-PCR in the first round (using the HTBI primer set) targeted the TCR CDR3. Each CDR3 protein gets one entry after TCRdb re-called the multiplex PCR reads with MiXCR. This repertoire shows about 570,000 distinct CDR3 sequences, about half found once; its top ten account for around 19%. The source material was peripheral blood or thyroid tissue (not recorded which). Receptor source: an adult woman with Graves' disease, either hyperthyroidism or ophthalmopathy (not recorded which).

For the CDR3, the DNA is TGCGCCAGCAGCTTGGAATGGGACAACTACGAGCAGTACTTC. Encoded protein: CASSLEWDNYEQYF. The rearrangement joins TRBV5-1 to TRBJ2-7; possibly TRBD1 for D (6 bases). V was cut by 0 bases and J by 3 bases, with 10 bases left in between. From germline, CDR1 is SGHRS and CDR2 YFSETQ. This CDR3 is built from 14 residues.

This clonotype occurred many times. V and J are TRBV19 and TRBJ2-7, with 10 bases that match TRBD2. Germline V gene sequence: CDR1 LNHDA, CDR2 SQIVND (reference sequence). The CDR3 extends over 17 amino acids. Unmatched junction bases numbered 16, after V lost 5 bases and J lost 6 bases. The CDR3 bases are TGTGCCAGTAGTCAGCCGAACCGAGCGGGAGGGCCCGGCGAGCAGTACTTC. Residues: CASSQPNRAGGPGEQYF.

The count of this clonotype is one. V is TRBV5-1 and J is TRBJ2-7, with a possible D match to TRBD2 (6 bases). Germline V gene data show CDR1 as SGHRS and CDR2 as YFSETQ. V gave up 3 bases and J gave up 1 base, with 20 bases separating them. There are 17 residues in the CDR3. The CDR3 region has the DNA TGCGCCAGCAGCTGGGGACTTACCAGAGGAGGGTCCTACGAGCAGTACTTC. As protein: CASSWGLTRGGSYEQYF.

This clonotype has only one observation. The chain recombines TRBV11-2 with TRBJ2-1; 8 bases are a match to TRBD2. Trimming took 3 bases from V and 11 from J; bases not matched to a gene: 12. Germline-derived CDR1 and CDR2 are SGHAT and FQNNGV. There are 15 residues in the CDR3. CDR3 protein: CASSFGGTSRRKQFF. The CDR3 bases are TGTGCCAGCAGCTTTGGCGGGACTAGTCGCAGGAAGCAGTTCTTC. The whole variable domain, filled in from reference TRBV11-2 and TRBJ2-1, reads EAGVAQSPRYKIIEKRQSVAFWCNPISGHATLYWYQQILGQGPKLLIQFQNNGVVDDSQLPKDRFSAERLKGVDSTLKIQPAKLEDSAVYLCASSFGGTSRRKQFFGPGTRLTVL.

This clonotype was found a few times. This chain links TRBV6-5 with TRBJ2-5, with 16 bases identical to TRBD2. This CDR3 spans 16 amino acids. The germline V gene encodes CDR1 MNHEY and CDR2 SVGAGI. Trimming removed 5 bases from V and 5 bases from J; junction bases left unmatched: 5. Written as DNA, the CDR3 is TGTGCCAGCAGTCAGGGACTAGCGGGAGGGCCGGAGACCCAGTACTTC. Translated, it gives CASSQGLAGGPETQYF.

At least ten counts were recorded for this clonotype. The chain is built from TRBV4-1 and TRBJ1-2; D unclear. Between the trimmed V and J ends, which lost 0 bases and 7 bases, there was a span of 12 bases. The CDR3 consists of 14 residues. Germline CDR1 reads MGHRA; CDR2 reads YSYEKL. CDR3 DNA: TGCGCCAGCAGCCAAGAGACCCAGAGGCCTGGCTACACCTTC. Protein product: CASSQETQRPGYTF.

This clonotype has ten or more counts. The chain recombines TRBV6-6 with TRBJ2-7; D remains unclear. Trimming left V 0 bases short and J 2 bases short, with 11 bases between. The CDR3 is 15 residues long. Germline V gene data show CDR1 as MNHNY and CDR2 as SVGAGI (reference sequence). The CDR3 DNA follows: TGTGCCAGCAGTTACTCGTTCAGGACGGCCTACGAGCAGTACTTC. Translated, it gives CASSYSFRTAYEQYF.

The J gene is TRBJ1-3, the V gene TRBV6-5; D might be TRBD1 (5 bases). Germline lookup yields CDR1 MNHEY and CDR2 SVGAGI. The germline V and J ends were trimmed by 2 bases and 4 bases, with 12 bases remaining between them. The CDR3 is made up of 15 amino acids. The CDR3 sequence is CASSYHRTNGNTIYF. The DNA of the CDR3 is TGTGCCAGCAGTTACCACAGGACAAACGGAAACACCATATATTTT.

Comment on this clonotype: Sequence at one end of the junction differs from germline and may be a read error. This rearrangement joins TRBV7-2 to TRBJ1-3, with D maybe TRBD1 (6 bases). Germline V gene lookup returns CDR1 SGHTA and CDR2 FQGNSA. CDR3 size: 12 residues. The CDR3 DNA sequence: TGTGCCAGCAGCTCACAGGGAACCACCATATATTTT. Translated, it gives CASSSQGTTIYF.

This clonotype has a handful of counts. In DNA, the CDR3 is TGCAGTGCTAGGGCGTACCAGAATGAGCAGTTCTTC. This sequence encodes CSARAYQNEQFF. The chain links TRBV20-1 to TRBJ2-1; D is uncertain. CDR3 length: 12 residues. In germline, CDR1 is DFQATT, CDR2 SNEGSKA (reference sequence). Trimming removed 3 bases at V and 7 bases at J, with 10 bases between.

At least ten counts were recorded for this clonotype. This rearrangement joins TRBV3-1 to TRBJ2-5; D possibly matches TRBD1 or TRBD2 (5 bases each). Germline V CDR1 and CDR2: LGHDT, YNNKEL (reference sequence). V was cut by 4 bases and J by 5 bases, with 17 bases left in between. The CDR3 is made up of 15 amino acids. CDR3 in amino acids: CASSLPGRGDETQYF. For the CDR3, the DNA is TGTGCCAGCAGCCTACCGGGACGGGGCGATGAGACCCAGTACTTC.

This chain uses TRBV5-1 with TRBJ1-1; the match to TRBD1 covers 7 bases. The CDR3 has 15 residues. The germline V gene encodes CDR1 SGHRS and CDR2 YFSETQ. J lost 4 bases, V lost 4 bases, and 10 bases had no gene match. The CDR3 loop reads CASSPEGAEGTEAFF. The CDR3 region has the DNA TGCGCCAGCAGCCCTGAGGGGGCAGAAGGCACTGAAGCTTTCTTT.

This chain connects TRBV19 to TRBJ1-5; D is perhaps TRBD1 (5 bases). The germline gives CDR1 LNHDA, CDR2 SQIVND (reference sequence). The CDR3 is 15 residues long. Trimming left V 4 bases short and J 1 base short, with 11 bases between. Here the CDR3 DNA reads TGTGCCAGTAGTAGTGTGGAGGGGAGCAATCAGCCCCAGCATTTT. The encoded protein is CASSSVEGSNQPQHF.

This clonotype was seen a few times. The chain links TRBV7-2 to TRBJ1-1; unclear D gene. Trimming shortened V by 5 bases and J by 6 bases, and 16 bases separated the two germline ends. This CDR3 spans 14 amino acids. The germline V gene has CDR1 SGHTA and CDR2 FQGNSA. CDR3: CASSPLGSRSEAFF. The CDR3 DNA reads as TGTGCCAGCAGCCCTTTGGGGAGTCGCTCTGAAGCTTTCTTT.

This clonotype is a singleton in its sample. The missing conserved phenylalanine or tryptophan at the end of this CDR3 makes a read error likely. It is unclear where the CDR3 begins or ends on the DNA, so no DNA is shown, and the CDR3 is as TCRdb lists it. The chain recombines TRBV2 with TRBJ2-6; the DNA was not compared with TRBD2, the D call given in the table. Germline V gene data show CDR1 as SNHLY and CDR2 as FYNNEI. The CDR3 is 11 amino acids long, termini counted. The CDR3 reads CATRGRDSADT.

The count of this clonotype is one. The chain links TRBV7-9 to TRBJ2-5; no reliable D call. Trimming pared 1 base from V and 2 bases from J, leaving 11 bases between. Germline V gives CDR1 SEHNR, CDR2 FQNEAQ (reference sequence). The CDR3 has 15 amino acids. The CDR3 loop reads CASSLVLASQETQYF. The CDR3 nucleotides are TGTGCCAGCAGCTTAGTGCTTGCGAGTCAAGAGACCCAGTACTTC.

The V gene is TRBV7-9, the J gene TRBJ2-6; D is ambiguous. V gave up 9 bases and J gave up 0 bases, with 9 bases separating them. Looked up from germline, CDR1 is SEHNR and CDR2 is FQNEAQ (reference sequence). The CDR3 is 14 amino acids. CDR3 nucleotides: TGTGCCAGTCGGACCCTCTCTGGGGCCAACGTCCTGACTTTC. Protein sequence: CASRTLSGANVLTF.

This chain uses TRBV10-3 with TRBJ1-4; 8 bases match TRBD1. V was clipped by 10 bases and J by 7 bases; unmatched bases: 5. CDR1 ENHRY and CDR2 SYGVKD come from the germline V gene. The CDR3 spans 12 residues. The DNA for the CDR3 is TGTGCCACCTCGGACAGGGCTGAAAAACTGTTTTTT. Its translation is CATSDRAEKLFF.

V usage is TRBV5-6 and J usage is TRBJ2-7; D might be TRBD1 (6 bases). Trimming left V 0 bases short and J 5 bases short, with 15 bases between. Germline V gene lookup returns CDR1 SGHDT and CDR2 YYEEEE. The CDR3 totals 15 residues. CDR3 in amino acids: CASSLVSRGEDEQYF. CDR3 sequence (DNA): TGTGCCAGCAGCTTGGTGAGCAGGGGTGAGGACGAGCAGTACTTC. Variable domain in full (rest from reference TRBV5-6 and TRBJ2-7): DAGVTQSPTHLIKTRGQQVTLRCSPKSGHDTVSWYQQALGQGPQFIFQYYEEEERQRGNFPDRFSGHQFPNYSSELNVNALLLGDSALYLCASSLVSRGEDEQYFGPGTRLTVT.

The chain carries TRBV29-1 and TRBJ2-2; tentatively, D is TRBD1 (6 bases). CDR1 is SQVTM, CDR2 ANQGSEA, per germline. The V end lost 5 bases, the J end lost 1 base, and 11 bases lay between the germline ends. CDR3 length equals 14 residues. CDR3 sequence: CSVLGQLNTGELFF. As DNA, the CDR3 is TGCAGCGTTCTTGGACAGCTGAACACCGGGGAGCTGTTTTTT.

The gene calls are TRBV7-2 and TRBJ2-5; the D call may be TRBD1 or TRBD2 (5 bases each). This CDR3 region has 14 residues. Germline V lookup: CDR1 SGHTA, CDR2 FQGNSA. V was pared by 5 bases and J by 7 bases, with 17 bases between. CDR3 in amino acids: CASSPGTSLGTQYF. CDR3 DNA: TGTGCCAGCAGCCCGGGGACGTCGCTGGGGACCCAGTACTTC. Full variable domain (missing parts from reference TRBV7-2 and TRBJ2-5): GAGVSQSPSNKVTEKGKDVELRCDPISGHTALYWYRQSLGQGLEFLIYFQGNSAPDKSGLPSDRFSAERTGGSVSTLTIQRTQQEDSAVYLCASSPGTSLGTQYFGPGTRLLVL.

A single count supports this clonotype. V usage is TRBV7-3 and J usage is TRBJ2-2; D unresolved. V shed 1 base and J shed 8 bases, with 11 bases lying between them. From germline, CDR1 is SGHTA and CDR2 FQGTGA. This CDR3 has 14 residues. Here the CDR3 reads CASSLIGSQGELFF. The CDR3 DNA is TGTGCCAGCAGCTTAATCGGATCGCAGGGGGAGCTGTTTTTT.

This sequence joins TRBV7-4 and TRBJ1-5, with 9 bases lining up with TRBD1. Per germline, CDR1 SGHVT and CDR2 SQSDAQ. The length of the CDR3 is 15 residues. V shed 8 bases, J shed 7 bases, and the junction held 12 bases outside the gene matches. The CDR3 DNA reads as TGTGCCAGCTGCACCGGGACAGGGAGACGCCAGCCCCAGCATTTT. Protein: CASCTGTGRRQPQHF.

The CDR3 loop is CAITSSGDTGELFF. The CDR3, as DNA: TGTGCCATCACGAGCTCCGGGGACACCGGGGAGCTGTTTTTT. The rearrangement uses TRBV10-3 and TRBJ2-2; TRBD2 is a possible D gene (5 bases). Germline V gene lookup returns CDR1 ENHRY and CDR2 SYGVKD. The CDR3 runs to 14 residues. V lost 7 bases and J 3 bases, leaving 12 bases between the germline ends.

Turning to this clonotype: The junction departs from the called germline gene at one end, perhaps through a read error. The chain employs TRBV10-3 and TRBJ2-7; 8 nucleotides agree with TRBD1. The CDR3 consists of 14 residues. CDR1 is ENHRY, CDR2 SYGVKD, per germline. CDR3 coding DNA: TGTGCCATCAGAGCCGGACAGGGAACGAACGAGCAGTCCTTC. It is translated as CAIRAGQGTNEQSF.

The chain has TRBV15 and TRBJ2-7, with 10 positions matching TRBD2. This CDR3 region has 15 residues. V was clipped by 3 bases and J by 6 bases; unmatched bases: 8. The germline V gene has CDR1 LNHNV and CDR2 YYDKDF (reference sequence). CDR3 coding DNA: TGTGCCACCAGCAGCCGAGGGCTAGCGGGAGTCGAGCAGTACTTC. Residues: CATSSRGLAGVEQYF.

The V gene is TRBV11-2, the J gene TRBJ1-6; D unclear. V lost 11 bases, J lost 4 bases, and 12 bases lay in between. Germline V CDR1 and CDR2: SGHAT, FQNNGV. The CDR3 has 13 amino acids. CDR3 coding DNA: TGTGCCGCCCGGGCGGGGTATAATTCACCCCTCCACTTT. Residues: CAARAGYNSPLHF.

This chain joins TRBV25-1 and TRBJ1-2; D is possibly TRBD1 (5 bases). Germline CDR1 and CDR2: MGHDK and SYGVNS. The CDR3 contains 12 residues. CDR3 residues: CARDRGGNGYTF. CDR3 DNA: TGTGCTAGAGATCGGGGGGGAAATGGCTACACCTTC.

The chain combines TRBV7-9 with TRBJ2-3; D may be TRBD2 (6 bases). V was cut by 6 bases and J by 8 bases, with 21 bases left in between. CDR3 length equals 15 residues. CDR1 SEHNR and CDR2 FQNEAQ come from the germline V gene (reference sequence). CDR3 nucleotide sequence: TGTGCCAGCAGTCCGGGACTCCCGCCGGAACCTACGCAGTATTTT. It encodes CASSPGLPPEPTQYF.

The chain is built from TRBV29-1 and TRBJ2-7, with 8 bases that match TRBD1. CDR1 and CDR2 from the germline V gene are SQVTM and ANQGSEA. This CDR3 spans 14 amino acids. V was pared by 4 bases and J by 9 bases, with 14 bases of the junction left unmatched. The DNA of the CDR3 is TGCAGCGTTGTCAGGACAGGGTCGGTTCGCGTGCAGTACTTC. Protein sequence: CSVVRTGSVRVQYF.

The V gene is TRBV6-1, the J gene TRBJ2-7, with D perhaps TRBD2 (6 bases). This CDR3 spans 15 amino acids. Trimming took off 6 bases at V and 3 bases at J, with 18 bases between the two ends. The germline V gene has CDR1 MNHNS and CDR2 SASEGT. Here the CDR3 reads CASSPGGNFFYEQYF. Written as DNA, the CDR3 is TGTGCCAGCAGCCCCGGCGGGAACTTCTTCTACGAGCAGTACTTC.

Many counts were recorded for this clonotype. The chain uses TRBV10-3 and TRBJ2-5, with D uncertain. The V gene lost 8 bases and the J gene lost 1 base, with 14 bases spanning the gap. Germline loops: CDR1 ENHRY, CDR2 SYGVKD. The CDR3 runs 14 residues. The CDR3 region is CAIRRSLGQETQYF. In nucleotides, the CDR3 is TGTGCCATCCGCCGGAGTTTAGGCCAAGAGACCCAGTACTTC.